A single T cell receptor (beta chain) is shown here with its context. The sample is drawn from a study of blood T cell repertoires in COVID-19. At the level of the study: Collection of acute and convalescent COVID-19 samples took place in the United States, Italy and Spain. In each case, the material was cDNA or gDNA derived from T cells, B-cell-depleted T cells, or PBMCs.

Per the study methods: From reference gene primer amplification, estimates of nucleated cell counts were derived. Here immunoSEQ multiplex PCR was the method, and the copy in TCRdb shows in-frame clones only, minus some. V and J calls and clone size come straight from that table; D and trimming were deduced from the DNA. This sample has tens of thousands of clones; around 80% occur once, and the top ten carry 12% to 15%. Germline values: CDR1 MNHNS, CDR2 SASEGT. The CDR3 is made up of 15 amino acids. Trimming pared 1 base from V and 3 bases from J, leaving 12 bases between. Sequenced sample: peripheral blood. The gene calls are TRBV6-1 and TRBJ1-1; D remains ambiguous. The clonotype originates from a man in his sixties with COVID-19, enrolled during active disease. The CDR3 spells CASSEVYEVDTEAFF. In DNA, the CDR3 is TGTGCCAGCAGTGAAGTTTACGAGGTTGACACTGAAGCTTTCTTT.